These T cell receptor beta chains were read from a single sample in a study of CD4+ T cells in melanoma. TCRdb's table, derived via immunoSEQ multiplex PCR, lists solely in-frame clones and lacks some. Among 7,000 or so clones, about three fifths were seen once, and the ten largest hold roughly a fifth. Material for sequencing was cells from a culture (not recorded whether cultured in vitro). The receptors originated from a human donor with melanoma. Each CDR3 is given with its conserved first and last residue. D genes are given only for firm matches. Rows may omit the clone size; those that give it use once, few, many or a size class.

once,TRBJ2-7,TRBV6-5,TRBD1,CASRDQQGASYEQYF,TGTGCCAGCAGGGATCAACAGGGGGCTTCCTACGAGCAGTACTTC
medium-sized,TRBJ2-2,TRBV18,-,CASSPGLQNTGELFF,TGTGCCAGCTCGCCGGGACTGCAGAACACCGGGGAGCTGTTTTTT
-,TRBJ1-2,TRBV15,TRBD1,CATGQGNYGYTF,TGTGCCACTGGACAGGGGAACTATGGCTACACCTTC
-,TRBJ1-1,TRBV9,-,CASTPEGDPSGTEAFF,TGTGCCAGCACCCCTGAGGGAGACCCTTCTGGCACTGAAGCTTTCTTT
-,TRBJ1-2,TRBV29-1,-,CSVEGYGSGYTF,TGCAGCGTTGAAGGATATGGGTCAGGCTACACCTTC
-,TRBJ2-1,TRBV7-9,-,CASSLAVGDNEQFF,TGTGCCAGCAGCTTAGCGGTCGGTGACAATGAGCAGTTCTTC
medium-sized,TRBJ1-5,TRBV4-1,-,CASSQEAPGNQPQHF,TGCGCCAGCAGCCAAGAGGCGCCGGGCAATCAGCCCCAGCATTTT
once,TRBJ2-2,TRBV3-1/TRBV3-2,TRBD2,CASSQHSSGGPNTGELFF,TGTGCCAGCAGCCAACACTCTAGCGGGGGGCCGAACACCGGGGAGCTGTTTTTT
-,TRBJ1-1,TRBV3-1/TRBV3-2,-,CASSQDGGWDTEAFF,TGTGCCAGCAGCCAAGATGGCGGTTGGGACACTGAAGCTTTCTTT
-,TRBJ1-2,TRBV5-1,TRBD1,CASSFSLDRAYGYTF,TGCGCCAGCAGCTTCTCCCTGGACAGGGCCTATGGCTACACCTTC
few,TRBJ2-7,TRBV28,TRBD2,CATRTSGAYEQYF,TGTGCCACCCGGACTAGCGGGGCCTACGAGCAGTACTTC
-,TRBJ2-1,TRBV3-1/TRBV3-2,-,CASSQDRARLYNEQFF,TGTGCCAGCAGCCAAGATAGAGCGAGACTCTACAATGAGCAGTTCTTC
-,TRBJ2-2,TRBV19,-,CATQYAVGTGELFF,TGTGCCACCCAATACGCGGTGGGGACCGGGGAGCTGTTTTTT
-,TRBJ1-2,TRBV10-3,-,CAISESVYGYTF,TGTGCCATCAGTGAGTCTGTATATGGCTACACCTTC
-,TRBJ2-7,TRBV2,-,CASSGEGTGESYEQYF,TGTGCCAGCAGTGGAGAGGGAACAGGAGAATCCTACGAGCAGTACTTC
-,TRBJ2-5,TRBV15,TRBD2,CATSRDGLAGGPQETQYF,TGTGCCACCAGCAGAGATGGCCTAGCGGGGGGCCCACAAGAGACCCAGTACTTC
-,TRBJ2-7,TRBV7-2,-,CASSLARRGGATYEQYF,TGTGCCAGCAGCTTAGCGCGGCGAGGTGGGGCTACCTACGAGCAGTACTTC
few,TRBJ2-7,TRBV15,-,CATSRDSGYSYEQYF,TGTGCCACCAGCAGAGACAGCGGCTACTCCTACGAGCAGTACTTC
-,TRBJ2-1,TRBV19,TRBD2,CASSTLAGGYNEQFF,TGTGCCAGTAGTACCCTAGCGGGGGGGTACAATGAGCAGTTCTTC
-,TRBJ2-7,TRBV19,TRBD2,CASNSLLGGRNEQYF,TGTGCCAGTAACTCCTTGCTGGGGGGGAGGAACGAGCAGTACTTC
few,TRBJ2-2,TRBV10-1,TRBD2,CASSTGTSGPNTGELFF,TGCGCCAGCAGCACCGGGACTAGCGGACCGAACACCGGGGAGCTGTTTTTT
-,TRBJ2-7,TRBV5-5,TRBD1,CASSLPRTGGLGYEQYF,TGTGCCAGCAGCTTACCCAGGACAGGCGGCTTGGGCTACGAGCAGTACTTC
-,TRBJ2-6,TRBV6-5,-,CASSYFGSTGANVLTF,TGTGCCAGCAGTTACTTTGGGTCTACTGGGGCCAACGTCCTGACTTTC
-,TRBJ2-7,TRBV27,-,CASSLSAGIRLGEQYF,TGTGCCAGCAGTTTATCGGCAGGCATCAGACTGGGCGAGCAGTACTTC
-,TRBJ1-4,TRBV5-5,-,CASSLERDVELFF,TGTGCCAGCAGCTTGGAAAGGGATGTGGAACTGTTTTTT
-,TRBJ2-6,TRBV27,-,CASRGTLSGANVLTF,TGTGCCAGCCGGGGAACTCTCTCTGGGGCCAACGTCCTGACTTTC
-,TRBJ2-3,TRBV4-1,TRBD2,CASSHPTSRSTDTQYF,TGCGCCAGCAGCCACCCGACTAGCCGGAGCACAGATACGCAGTATTTT
-,TRBJ1-2,TRBV13,-,CASSSNRGFEANYGYTF,TGTGCCAGCAGCTCGAATAGGGGGTTCGAGGCTAACTATGGCTACACCTTC
-,TRBJ2-1,TRBV15,-,CATSAQAGNEQFF,TGTGCCACCAGTGCTCAGGCGGGCAATGAGCAGTTCTTC
-,TRBJ1-4,TRBV2,-,CASSLHRELFF,TGTGCCAGCAGTTTACACAGGGAACTGTTTTTT
-,TRBJ1-1,TRBV28,-,CASTFRVGTEAFF,TGTGCCAGCACCTTCAGGGTGGGGACTGAAGCTTTCTTT
-,TRBJ2-1,TRBV7-3,-,CASSLTSSEQFF,TGTGCCAGCAGCTTAACCAGCAGCGAGCAGTTCTTC
-,TRBJ1-3,TRBV5-1,-,CASSLGPQDPGNTIYF,TGCGCCAGCAGCTTGGGCCCGCAGGACCCTGGAAACACCATATATTTT
-,TRBJ1-2,TRBV9,-,CASSGYRATNYGYTF,TGTGCCAGCAGCGGGTACAGGGCGACTAACTATGGCTACACCTTC
once,TRBJ2-7,TRBV30,-,CAWRVTTYEQYF,TGTGCCTGGAGGGTAACAACCTACGAGCAGTACTTC
-,TRBJ2-2,TRBV30,-,CAWTNTGELFF,TGTGCCTGGACCAACACCGGGGAGCTGTTTTTT
-,TRBJ1-1,TRBV27,-,CASMRHMNTEAFF,TGTGCCAGCATGAGACACATGAACACTGAAGCTTTCTTT
-,TRBJ2-3,TRBV2,TRBD1,CAIHRQGLGDTQYF,TGTGCCATCCATAGACAGGGTCTAGGGGATACGCAGTATTTT
few,TRBJ1-1,TRBV11-2,TRBD1,CASSPRQGGTEAFF,TGTGCCAGCAGCCCCCGACAGGGAGGCACTGAAGCTTTCTTT
-,TRBJ1-2,TRBV19,TRBD1,CASSRTGNYGYTF,TGTGCCAGTAGTAGGACAGGGAACTATGGCTACACCTTC
-,TRBJ1-5,TRBV15,TRBD1,CASGQGNRQPQHF,TGTGCCAGCGGACAGGGGAATAGGCAGCCCCAGCATTTT
-,TRBJ1-1,TRBV7-8,-,CASSLENRYTEAFF,TGTGCCAGCAGCTTAGAGAACAGGTACACTGAAGCTTTCTTT
few,TRBJ1-1,TRBV5-3,-,CARSRLGPFYTEAFF,TGTGCCAGAAGCCGGCTAGGGCCTTTTTACACTGAAGCTTTCTTT
-,TRBJ1-2,TRBV9,TRBD1,CASSGYRGSNYGYTF,TGTGCCAGCAGCGGATACAGGGGGTCTAATTATGGCTACACCTTC
-,TRBJ1-6,TRBV19,-,CASSIQTVNSPLHF,TGTGCCAGTAGTATACAGACTGTTAATTCACCCCTCCACTTT
once,TRBJ1-1,TRBV7-9,TRBD1,CASSLGQGEAFF,TGTGCCAGCAGCCTCGGACAGGGGGAAGCTTTCTTT
-,TRBJ1-1,TRBV12-5,TRBD1,CASGLDRGQAFF,TGTGCTAGTGGTCTCGACAGGGGGCAAGCTTTCTTT
-,TRBJ2-3,TRBV5-1,-,CASSFDLTSTDTQYF,TGCGCCAGCAGCTTCGATCTAACTAGCACAGATACGCAGTATTTT
-,TRBJ1-1,TRBV28,-,CASSQPGPLSAFF,TGTGCCAGCAGCCAACCGGGACCTCTTTCTGCTTTCTTT
-,TRBJ2-5,TRBV7-9,-,CASSFSLVGHQETQYF,TGTGCCAGCAGCTTTTCATTGGTGGGACACCAAGAGACCCAGTACTTC
-,TRBJ1-1,TRBV18,-,CASSPGENTEAFF,TGTGCCAGCTCACCAGGCGAAAACACTGAAGCTTTCTTT
-,TRBJ1-3,TRBV14,-,CASSQEGAFGNTIYF,TGTGCCAGCAGCCAAGAGGGGGCCTTTGGAAACACCATATATTTT
-,TRBJ2-1,TRBV6-6,TRBD2,CASSRIGTSGDNEQFF,TGTGCCAGCAGCCGCATCGGGACTAGCGGGGACAATGAGCAGTTCTTC